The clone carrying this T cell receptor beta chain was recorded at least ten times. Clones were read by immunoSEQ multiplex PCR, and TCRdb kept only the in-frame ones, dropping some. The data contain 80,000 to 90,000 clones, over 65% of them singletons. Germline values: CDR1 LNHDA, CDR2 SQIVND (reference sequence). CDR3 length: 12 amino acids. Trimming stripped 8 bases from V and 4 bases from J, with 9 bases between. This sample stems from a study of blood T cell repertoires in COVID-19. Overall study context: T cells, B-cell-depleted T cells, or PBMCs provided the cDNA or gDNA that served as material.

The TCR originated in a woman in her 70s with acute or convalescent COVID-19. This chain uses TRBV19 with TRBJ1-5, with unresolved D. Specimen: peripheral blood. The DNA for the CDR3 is TGTGCCAGTTGGGCAGTTAATCAGCCCCAGCATTTT. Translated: CASWAVNQPQHF.